The 24 T cell receptor beta chains below were found in one sample sequenced in a study of blood T cell repertoires in COVID-19. TCRdb's table, derived via immunoSEQ multiplex PCR, lists solely in-frame clones and lacks some. Of approximately 350,000 clones in the sample, over 70% are singletons; the top ten hold about 6%. The specimen was peripheral blood. These receptors were collected from a woman aged 45-65 years with COVID-19, enrolled during active disease.

The V call is TRBV29-1, the J call TRBJ1-4, with 8 bases that match TRBD1. Germline CDR1 reads SQVTM; CDR2 reads ANQGSEA. V was pared by 1 base and J by 7 bases, with 2 bases of the junction left unmatched. The CDR3 consists of 13 residues. DNA for the CDR3: TGCAGCGTTGAAGGAACAGGGGGTGAAAAACTGTTTTTT. Its translation: CSVEGTGGEKLFF.

The V and J genes are TRBV21-1 and TRBJ1-1; the table assigns TRBD1, which was not confirmed against the DNA. TRBV21-1 has pseudogene status. The CDR3 has 14 amino acids. This CDR3 reads CASIEGGRNTEAFF. The CDR3, as DNA: TGTGCCAGCATTGAAGGGGGACGGAACACTGAAGCTTTCTTT.

The chain is built from TRBV5-5 and TRBJ1-2, with 8 bases identical to TRBD1. CDR3 length: 17 amino acids. With V trimmed by 1 base and J by 8 bases, 16 bases remained unmatched. Germline CDR1 reads SGHKS; CDR2 reads YYEKEE (reference sequence). The CDR3 loop is CASSLRPWEPGGVGYTF. The CDR3 DNA reads as TGTGCCAGCAGCTTGAGACCTTGGGAGCCAGGGGGCGTAGGCTACACCTTC.

The rearrangement uses TRBV30 and TRBJ2-1; 9 bases are shared with TRBD2. The germline CDR1 and CDR2 sequences are GTSNPN and SVGIG (reference sequence). The CDR3 runs 13 residues. Trimming at V came to 2 bases and at J to 6 bases, leaving 2 bases not matched to a gene. The CDR3 DNA is TGTGCCTGGAGTTTAGCGGGAGCCAATGAGCAGTTCTTC. This codes for CAWSLAGANEQFF.

The chain has TRBV6-5 and TRBJ2-2, with no clear D. V shed 8 bases and J shed 0 bases, with 7 bases lying between them. Germline loops: CDR1 MNHEY, CDR2 SVGAGI. The CDR3 runs 13 residues. The CDR3 DNA reads TGTGCCAGCCGCGGTCCGAACACCGGGGAGCTGTTTTTT. This translates into CASRGPNTGELFF.

The rearrangement links TRBV4-1 to TRBJ2-7, with 7 nucleotides matching TRBD2. Trimming cost V 8 bases and J 7 bases; bases outside gene matches: 14. The germline V gene encodes CDR1 MGHRA and CDR2 YSYEKL. This CDR3 comprises 14 residues. CDR3 nucleotide sequence: TGCGCCAGCGCCCTCGGGGGAGGGCCGGGGGAGCAGTACTTC. Translation gives CASALGGGPGEQYF.

The CDR3: CASSWGSTGGLNEQFF. Here the CDR3 DNA reads TGTGCCAGTAGTTGGGGTTCGACAGGGGGGCTAAATGAGCAGTTCTTC. This chain joins TRBV19 and TRBJ2-1; the match to TRBD1 covers 9 bases. The CDR3 extends over 16 amino acids. J lost 7 bases, V lost 5 bases, and 12 bases had no gene match. Germline lookup yields CDR1 LNHDA and CDR2 SQIVND (reference sequence).

The rearrangement links TRBV5-1 to TRBJ2-1; D might be TRBD2 (6 bases). Germline CDR1 SGHRS, CDR2 YFSETQ. The CDR3 covers 15 residues. Between the trimmed V and J ends, which lost 4 bases and 5 bases, there was a span of 16 bases. CDR3 sequence reads: CASSRDPGVNNEQFF. The DNA of the CDR3 is TGCGCCAGCAGCAGGGACCCGGGGGTCAACAATGAGCAGTTCTTC.

The CDR3 DNA sequence: TGTGCCAGCAATAGGGGCCGTACTAATGAAAAACTGTTTTTT. This codes for CASNRGRTNEKLFF. The chain couples TRBV6-5 to TRBJ1-4, with a weak D call TRBD1 (5 bases). Trimming pared 7 bases from V and 2 bases from J, leaving 11 bases between. Germline V CDR1 and CDR2: MNHEY, SVGAGI. This CDR3 has 14 residues.

Concerning this clone itself: Other DNA variants within this sample encode the same CDR3. The rearrangement uses TRBV6-6 and TRBJ2-7, with 7 nucleotides matching TRBD2. Trimming took 0 bases from V and 2 from J; bases not matched to a gene: 1. The germline CDR1 and CDR2 sequences are MNHNY and SVGAGI (reference sequence). The CDR3 is 14 amino acids. The CDR3 sequence is CASSYSGTTYEQYF. DNA for the CDR3: TGTGCCAGCAGTTACTCCGGGACTACCTACGAGCAGTACTTC.

The chain couples TRBV5-1 to TRBJ1-2; D ambiguous. Germline V CDR1 and CDR2: SGHRS, YFSETQ. Trimming stripped 1 base from V and 5 bases from J, with 12 bases between. The CDR3 sequence is 14 residues long. CDR3 in DNA: TGCGCCAGCAGCTTGAGCCTCGATGATTATGGCTACACCTTC. This codes for CASSLSLDDYGYTF. The full variable domain, with the rest looked up from reference TRBV5-1 and TRBJ1-2, is KAGVTQTPRYLIKTRGQQVTLSCSPISGHRSVSWYQQTPGQGLQFLFEYFSETQRNKGNFPGRFSGRQFSNSRSEMNVSTLELGDSALYLCASSLSLDDYGYTFGSGTRLTVV.

A word on this clone: The junction does not match germline at one end; this may be a read error. The CDR3 sequence is CASSEGRGLAGFVVF. CDR3 DNA sequence: TGTGCCAGCAGTGAAGGGAGGGGACTAGCGGGCTTCGTTGTCTTC. The chain employs TRBV2 and TRBJ2-1, with TRBD2 identical over 12 bases. This CDR3 comprises 15 residues. CDR1 and CDR2 from the germline V gene are SNHLY and FYNNEI.

V is TRBV5-1 and J is TRBJ2-3; TRBD2 matches at 9 bases. The germline gives CDR1 SGHRS, CDR2 YFSETQ. The CDR3 has 14 residues. Losses at the gene ends were 10 bases for V and 4 bases for J; bases not matched to a gene: 10. The DNA of the CDR3 is TGCGCCTCGAAGGCGGGAGGGCCGGCAGATACGCAGTATTTT. It specifies CASKAGGPADTQYF. Looking up the rest from reference TRBV5-1 and TRBJ2-3 gives the full variable domain: KAGVTQTPRYLIKTRGQQVTLSCSPISGHRSVSWYQQTPGQGLQFLFEYFSETQRNKGNFPGRFSGRQFSNSRSEMNVSTLELGDSALYLCASKAGGPADTQYFGPGTRLTVL.

This chain connects TRBV19 to TRBJ2-3; D is perhaps TRBD2 (6 bases). Trimming shortened V by 7 bases and J by 2 bases, and 16 bases separated the two germline ends. This CDR3 region has 15 residues. Germline loops: CDR1 LNHDA, CDR2 SQIVND (reference sequence). The CDR3 nucleotides are TGTGCCAGTAAAGTGGGGGGACGGATCACAGATACGCAGTATTTT. Its protein is CASKVGGRITDTQYF.

V and J are TRBV5-8 and TRBJ2-1, with D hard to call. This CDR3 comprises 15 residues. Per germline, CDR1 SGHTS and CDR2 YDEGEE. Trimming removed 3 bases at V and 7 bases at J, with 17 bases between. CDR3: CASSSFKRRYNEQFF. The CDR3 DNA sequence: TGTGCCAGCAGCTCCTTTAAGCGTAGATATAATGAGCAGTTCTTC.

The chain uses TRBV6-5 and TRBJ2-7, with 8 positions matching TRBD1. The CDR3 consists of 13 residues. The trim removed 2 bases at V and 7 bases at J, leaving 4 bases unmatched. Germline V CDR1 and CDR2: MNHEY, SVGAGI. This chain's CDR3 is CASSYDRGGEQYF. The CDR3 coding sequence is TGTGCCAGCAGTTACGACAGGGGTGGGGAGCAGTACTTC.

The chain couples TRBV6-6 to TRBJ1-2, with TRBD1 as a possible D gene (5 bases). The CDR3 totals 12 residues. V lost 6 bases to trimming and J lost 5 bases, with 10 bases between them. Germline CDR1 MNHNY, CDR2 SVGAGI (reference sequence). The CDR3 sequence is CASRQDLYGYTF. The CDR3 nucleotides are TGTGCCAGCAGACAGGATCTTTATGGCTACACCTTC.

The rearrangement joins TRBV6-2 or TRBV6-3 to TRBJ2-7, with D tentatively TRBD1 (6 bases). The CDR3 totals 14 residues. V lost 2 bases and J lost 4, with 12 bases in between. CDR1 and CDR2 from the germline V gene are MNHEY and SVGEGT. The CDR3 DNA is TGTGCCAGCAGTTACGAGGACAGACTATACGAGCAGTACTTC. Translation: CASSYEDRLYEQYF.

The chain has TRBV28 and TRBJ1-1, with unresolved D. This CDR3 is built from 13 residues. Germline V gene lookup returns CDR1 MDHEN and CDR2 SYDVKM. Between the trimmed V and J ends, which lost 2 bases and 4 bases, there was a span of 8 bases. Written as DNA, the CDR3 is TGTGCCAGCAGTTTACCAAGTAGCACTGAAGCTTTCTTT. Translated, it gives CASSLPSSTEAFF.

This chain links TRBV5-1 with TRBJ2-1; D might be TRBD2 (7 bases). Per germline, CDR1 SGHRS and CDR2 YFSETQ. The ends were cut back, 5 bases at V and 0 bases at J, with 9 bases in the middle. The length of the CDR3 is 14 residues. CDR3 sequence (DNA): TGCGCCAGCAGGAGGGGGGGCTCCTACAATGAGCAGTTCTTC. Its protein product is CASRRGGSYNEQFF. The full variable domain, with the rest looked up from reference TRBV5-1 and TRBJ2-1, is KAGVTQTPRYLIKTRGQQVTLSCSPISGHRSVSWYQQTPGQGLQFLFEYFSETQRNKGNFPGRFSGRQFSNSRSEMNVSTLELGDSALYLCASRRGGSYNEQFFGPGTRLTVL.

The chain joins TRBV19 to TRBJ1-5; D might be TRBD1 (6 bases). Per germline, CDR1 LNHDA and CDR2 SQIVND (reference sequence). V dropped 7 bases and J dropped 0 bases, with 31 bases sitting between them. CDR3 length: 21 residues. The DNA of the CDR3 is TGTGCCAGTACAGATGAGGACAGTCGTATAGCGGGGGGTCCTAGCAATCAGCCCCAGCATTTT. Translated: CASTDEDSRIAGGPSNQPQHF.

The chain recombines TRBV6-1 with TRBJ1-2; 7 nucleotides match TRBD1. After removal of 0 bases from V and 4 bases from J, the junction contained 8 bases not matched to a gene. CDR3 length: 16 residues. Germline V gene data show CDR1 as MNHNS and CDR2 as SASEGT. CDR3 coding DNA: TGTGCCAGCAGTGAAGCCTTGACAGGGCTGGGCTATGGCTACACCTTC. This gives the protein CASSEALTGLGYGYTF.

The DNA for the CDR3 is TGTGCCAGCAGCTTGGGGGGGGAGAGCACAGATACGCAGTATTTT. Its translation is CASSLGGESTDTQYF. V gene TRBV5-8 combines with J gene TRBJ2-3; D might be TRBD2 (6 bases). The CDR3 consists of 15 residues. Germline V gives CDR1 SGHTS, CDR2 YDEGEE. Between the trimmed V and J ends, which lost 0 bases and 0 bases, there was a span of 8 bases. Filled out from reference TRBV5-8 and TRBJ2-3, the complete variable domain reads EAGVTQSPTHLIKTRGQQATLRCSPISGHTSVYWYQQALGLGLQFLLWYDEGEERNRGNFPPRFSGRQFPNYSSELNVNALELEDSALYLCASSLGGESTDTQYFGPGTRLTVL.

The chain combines TRBV25-1 with TRBJ1-1; 7 nucleotides match TRBD1. The length of the CDR3 is 12 residues. V lost 7 bases, J lost 11 bases, and 10 bases stayed unmatched. CDR1 MGHDK and CDR2 SYGVNS come from the germline V gene. CDR3 residues: CASTVGAGGAFF. The CDR3 bases are TGTGCCAGCACTGTAGGCGCAGGGGGGGCTTTCTTT.